This TCR beta chain was found in a study of cytomegalovirus exposure and HLA in healthy donors (dated by TCRdb to 2016 to 2017). Context from the whole study: According to an earlier analysis of a few hundred of the donors, some 180 million T cells yielded 120 million or so unique TCR beta sequences and roughly 280 Gb of sequence data. An early release covering roughly 640 HLA-typed donors comprised about 320 gigabases of sequencing data and approximately 85 million unique TCR sequences. Among the roughly 400 genotyped donors, around 81% belonged to the genetic ancestry cluster associated with self-reported Caucasian donors. The study was designed to test whether signatures of past pathogen exposure could be identified by cataloging public T cell receptors. Using immunosequencing, the study profiled T cell repertoires from roughly 650 subjects and related those repertoires to cytomegalovirus serostatus. A separate validation cohort of over 95 different subjects was used in addition to the 666-subject first cohort. To predict cytomegalovirus infection status, the study combined high-throughput TCR immunosequencing, statistical association of individual TCRs with disease status, and machine learning. To study patterns of TCR occurrence, a later analysis re-analyzed previously published TCR beta repertoires from more than 550 donors and added high-resolution HLA genotyping. Rather than using new phenotypic data, the later analysis identified candidate immune exposures from TCR beta sequences and from how often those sequences occurred across donors. An earlier analysis of 500 to 650 of the donors applied high-throughput TCR beta sequencing to assess whether each TCR beta V gene segment acted as functional or pseudogenic. Donor age, sex, ethnicity and CMV serostatus were compiled alongside the repertoire data. Genome-wide SNP genotypes for about 65% of the roughly 670 donors were used in a later genetic analysis, which treated that subset as a discovery cohort. All discovery cohort repertoires had been generated using a single sequencing platform. Both class I and class II loci were covered by HLA typing, at four-digit resolution. The number of typed donors differed by locus: about 629-630 for A, B, C, DRB1 and DQB1; 522 for DQA1; approximately 600 for DPA1; and some 470 for DPB1. A few DR-DQ haplotypes were treated as single units for association and clustering because of strong linkage in the cohort. Among 398 genotyped donors of the cohort, an average of around 240,000 unique TCR beta nucleotide sequences were sequenced per donor, roughly 18% of them non-productive. What the research found in general, with its limitations: In this cohort, only TCR beta chains were sequenced, and detectable features were limited by the absence of alpha or paired-chain data. Across donors, most TCR sequences were observed very rarely, whereas some public TCRs were present in many individuals. A further reported finding was that TCR beta sequences accurately predicted the HLA-A and HLA-B alleles for most subjects in the first cohort. The only immune exposure information available for the cohort was CMV serostatus. Because counts were too low, some 17 rarely observed V segments, including chromosome 9 orphons, were excluded from the earlier analysis of around 590 of the donors. At a false discovery rate of 0.05, a later analysis linked under 20,000 TCR beta sequences to specific HLA alleles. When HLA alleles, especially DR and DQ, strongly co-occurred, TCR associations were difficult to assign to individual alleles. Compared with equally common non-associated chains, HLA-associated TCR beta chains in a later analysis were more clonally expanded and had lower generation probabilities. The study listed over 150 TCR beta chains as associated with cytomegalovirus. In a later analysis, several top co-occurrence clusters were reported to appear linked to parvovirus B19, influenza, CMV and Epstein-Barr virus. According to a later analysis, TCR association rates differed among HLA loci, with DRB1 alleles showing the most associated TCRs and HLA-C alleles showing the fewest. The classifier was reported to diagnose cytomegalovirus status with high specificity and sensitivity in both the original and validation cohorts. Some IMGT-functional V segments, including TRBV6-2 and TRBV6-3, could not be distinguished by the 87-base-pair reads and were therefore excluded. Most CMV-associated TCR beta chains appeared to be HLA-restricted in a later analysis, and the HLA associations seemed to be driven largely by CMV exposure. In an earlier analysis of fewer than 700 of the donors, most TCR beta V segments appeared in productive rearrangements about 87% or about 30% of the time, broadly matching IMGT annotations. A cluster of highly shared sequence variants was judged likely to represent a technical artifact of the sequencing pipeline. It was suggested by the authors that the approach could potentially be generalized to other disease states and immunological phenotypes. Because some donors lacked HLA typing at each locus, the association tests relied only on the typed subset. In a later genetic analysis, a missense DCLRE1C variant was associated with V-gene and J-gene trimming of TCR beta chains, and the association was replicated in an independent cohort. Linkage disequilibrium might explain the correlated functional status among segregating V segments, but an unknown experimental factor could not be ruled out. Roughly uniform sequencing depth across donors was assumed in presence/absence analyses, although this assumption may not hold. Compared with the roughly 670-donor mean, donors in an Asian-associated ancestry cluster had fewer N-insertions in productive TCRs, according to a later genetic analysis. In vitro tests confirmed that three of the cytomegalovirus-associated TCR beta chains recognize cytomegalovirus antigens.

As regards this clone: Its antigen target is currently unknown. No quality values exist for individual bases; no much larger clone is one base distant.

The CDR3 sequence holds 15 residues, the cysteine and phenylalanine included. The CDR3 DNA has 45 bases and is translated from base 1. CDR1 and CDR2, per the germline V gene, are MGHRA and YSYEKL. V is trimmed back by 4 bases and J by 0 bases, and the junction contains 5 bases that no gene match accounts for. The protocol used for the library was the immunoSEQ multiplex PCR assay. The multiplex PCR relied on a mix of 60 forward primers for TCR Vbeta segments and 13 reverse primers for TCR Jbeta segments. A multiplex PCR assay on genomic DNA amplified the CDR3 region of rearranged TCR beta genes. The Illumina HiSeq System was used to sequence the amplified TCR beta libraries as 87-base-pair reads. On the authors' methods: Across the 500 to 700 repertoires, a later analysis counted some 80 million unique TCR beta chains, roughly 11 million of which were shared by at least two donors. Raw reads were error-corrected and collapsed into unique sequences by a nearest-neighbor algorithm in which closely related sequences were merged to remove PCR and sequencing errors. CDR3 sequences were aligned to IMGT reference sequences to assign V, D and J gene segments. For a sequence to be retained, a match of at least six nucleotides to both a V gene segment and a J gene segment was required. Rearrangements were called productive when the CDR3 lacked stop codons and stayed in frame with V and J; all others were non-productive. CDR3 was defined by IMGT convention, running from the second conserved V-encoded cysteine to the conserved J-encoded phenylalanine. In an earlier analysis of 550 to 650 of the donors, sequences lacking an unambiguous match to a single V gene segment were excluded. An earlier analysis of under 750 of the donors called V segments functional above 56.7% productive rearrangements and segregating when the between-donor standard deviation exceeded 5%. A statistical classification framework was built to diagnose cytomegalovirus status from the catalog of TCR beta chain sequences. In a later analysis, TCR nucleotide sequences were compared against IMGT/GENE-DB human TR gene sequences so that V and J genes could be assigned. In a later analysis, CDR3 sequences and most-parsimonious VDJ recombination scenarios were assigned using the TCRdist pipeline. In a later analysis, each TCR beta chain was defined by its CDR3 amino acid sequence together with its V-gene family, and reads lacking a unique V-gene family were excluded. In a later analysis, some 600 highly shared, low-generation-probability nucleotide sequences were removed to address suspected cross-contamination and a sequencing artifact. A later analysis calculated a clonal expansion index for each public chain from normalized within-repertoire ranks of inferred template counts. In a later analysis, generation probabilities were computed using a VDJ recombination model fitted to out-of-frame rearrangements, and the results were checked against IGoR. Hypergeometric tests were used in a later analysis to score TCR-TCR, TCR-HLA and TCR-CMV co-occurrence, with a repertoire-size bias correction applied to the TCR pairs. In a later analysis, false discovery rates were estimated by permuting HLA or CMV assignments 20 times. A later analysis grouped co-occurring TCRs with DBSCAN, adding TCRdist sequence similarity when clustering within HLA-allele-positive subsets. Repertoires with fewer than 30,000 or more than 120,000 public chains were left out of co-occurrence clustering, as were five repertoires with anomalous nucleotide sharing. TCRdb re-hosts the immuneACCESS table, in-frame sequences only. Its copies lack some clones; in the studies checked, an unresolved V gene accounts for under half of them, and the cause for the rest is not known. V and J calls and clone size are those listed in that table; D and trimming were worked out from the DNA. This sample gives some 250,000 clones in total; 75% to 85% of them show up just once. About 7.5% of the sample comes from the top ten.

The cohort was made up of approximately 670 healthy bone marrow donors. At the time of sampling, every cohort member was nominally healthy, though immune exposures that went unrecorded were likely present. The donor tested CMV seropositive and was one of the 289 seropositive cohort members. A peripheral blood sample was provided by each donor, and peripheral blood mononuclear cells were used for TCR beta sequencing. The Qiagen DNeasy Blood Extraction Kit was used to extract genomic DNA from the blood cell samples. This clonotype was obtained from a woman in her sixties or seventies in good health and CMV-seropositive. The rearranged chain carries TRBV4-1 and TRBJ1-1; 7 bases in between match TRBD1. The sequencing input was PBMCs. The nucleotide sequence reads TGCGCCAGCAGCCTTCCCACAGGGGTGAACACTGAAGCTTTCTTT. Translated, it gives CASSLPTGVNTEAFF.